One sample yielded the 29 T cell receptor beta chains listed below, sequenced in a study of cytomegalovirus exposure and HLA in healthy donors. 13 Jbeta primers and 60 Vbeta primers were used for the PCR. Only in-frame clones appear in the TCRdb table, and some are missing; sequencing was by immunoSEQ multiplex PCR. The table has 150,000 or so clones, approximately 82% seen once. Sample: PBMCs. These receptors all stem from a man under 40 in good health and CMV-seropositive.

The V gene is TRBV19, the J gene TRBJ2-5; no reliable D call. With the DNA end fitting TRBJ2-7 better, the J assignment may be wrong. This CDR3 spans 14 amino acids. Germline-derived CDR1 and CDR2 are LNHDA and SQIVND (reference sequence). CDR3 loop: CASSIAGLNYEQYF. CDR3 sequence (DNA): TGTGCCAGTAGTATAGCTGGTCTAAACTACGAGCAGTACTTC.

The chain combines TRBV7-6 with TRBJ2-3, with D maybe TRBD2 (7 bases). The CDR3 covers 16 residues. Germline CDR1 and CDR2: SGHVS and FNYEAQ. The V end lost 4 bases, the J end lost 5 bases, and 19 bases lay between the germline ends. The chain's CDR3 is CASSSYLKGGGDTQYF. CDR3 DNA: TGTGCCAGCAGCTCGTATTTAAAGGGAGGGGGAGATACGCAGTATTTT.

The chain is built from TRBV18 and TRBJ1-1; D unresolved. Trimming took off 4 bases at V and 1 base at J, with 10 bases between the two ends. This CDR3 spans 14 amino acids. The germline V gene encodes CDR1 KGHSH and CDR2 LQKENI. The CDR3 here is CASSLRGENTEAFF. The CDR3 nucleotides read TGTGCCAGCTCACTCCGGGGAGAGAACACTGAAGCTTTCTTT.

The chain couples TRBV7-9 to TRBJ1-5; D possibly corresponds to TRBD1 (6 bases). The germline CDR1 and CDR2 sequences are SEHNR and FQNEAQ (reference sequence). The V and J ends lost 4 bases and 2 bases respectively, with 12 bases between them. This CDR3 is 15 amino acids long. CDR3 DNA sequence: TGTGCCAGCAGCTCACAGGGCACCGGCAATCAGCCCCAGCATTTT. It specifies CASSSQGTGNQPQHF.

This sequence joins TRBV11-2 and TRBJ1-2; D gene unclear. There are 15 residues in the CDR3. V was shortened by 0 bases and J by 4 bases, with 12 bases between the two germline ends. The germline V gene encodes CDR1 SGHAT and CDR2 FQNNGV. The chain's CDR3 is CASSLDLATSYGYTF. The CDR3 nucleotides are TGTGCCAGCAGCTTAGATCTGGCCACCTCCTATGGCTACACCTTC.

The chain couples TRBV6-5 to TRBJ1-2; possible D gene TRBD1, 5 bases. Germline loops: CDR1 MNHEY, CDR2 SVGAGI. Trimming left V 2 bases short and J 7 bases short, with 20 bases between. The CDR3 is 16 amino acids. The CDR3 protein is CASSYARDSSMFGYTF. In nucleotides, the CDR3 is TGTGCCAGCAGTTACGCCCGTGACAGCTCTATGTTTGGCTACACCTTC.

The chain couples TRBV21-1 to TRBJ1-4; the table's D call of TRBD1 was not tested on the DNA. TRBV21-1 is flagged as a pseudogene. The CDR3 is 14 residues long. CDR3 sequence: CASGTGGANEKLFF. CDR3 DNA sequence: TGTGCCAGCGGGACAGGGGGTGCTAATGAAAAACTGTTTTTT.

The V call is TRBV11-2, the J call TRBJ2-1; TRBD1 agrees at 12 bases. This CDR3 has 15 residues. Unmatched junction bases numbered 5, after V lost 4 bases and J lost 7 bases. Looked up from germline, CDR1 is SGHAT and CDR2 is FQNNGV. This chain's CDR3 is CASSSPGQGANEQFF. Here the CDR3 DNA reads TGTGCCAGCAGCTCCCCGGGACAGGGGGCAAATGAGCAGTTCTTC.

About this clone: A read error may produce the germline difference seen at one junction end. The chain joins TRBV7-9 to TRBJ2-7; D is unclear. Germline CDR1 reads SEHNR; CDR2 reads FQNEAQ (reference sequence). The CDR3 has 12 residues. In DNA form, the CDR3 reads TGTTCCAGCAGCTTAACATCCTACGAGCAGTACTTC. Its translation is CSSSLTSYEQYF.

The chain carries TRBV5-1 and TRBJ1-2; 7 bases line up with TRBD1. The J segment lost 6 bases and the V segment lost 4 bases, leaving 6 bases of the junction unmatched. CDR1 SGHRS and CDR2 YFSETQ come from the germline V gene. This CDR3 spans 13 amino acids. CDR3: CASSPTGVDGYTF. DNA for the CDR3: TGCGCCAGCAGCCCTACAGGGGTAGATGGCTACACCTTC.

This rearrangement joins TRBV5-4 to TRBJ2-3; TRBD2 is a possible D gene (6 bases). CDR1 is SGHNT, CDR2 YYREEE, per germline (reference sequence). Trimming shortened V by 0 bases and J by 4 bases, and 12 bases separated the two germline ends. This CDR3 is 15 amino acids long. In DNA, the CDR3 is TGTGCCAGCAGCTTGGGCGGGGTCAGGGCAGATACGCAGTATTTT. Translation: CASSLGGVRADTQYF.

The chain is built from TRBV18 and TRBJ1-5, with 7 positions matching TRBD1. The ends lost 6 bases at V and 4 bases at J; junction bases unmatched: 6. The CDR3 consists of 14 residues. Germline V gene sequence: CDR1 KGHSH, CDR2 LQKENI. CDR3 amino acids: CASSGTESNQPQHF. The CDR3, as DNA: TGTGCCAGCTCGGGGACAGAGAGTAATCAGCCCCAGCATTTT. The complete variable domain, with remaining parts taken from reference TRBV18 and TRBJ1-5, reads NAGVMQNPRHLVRRRGQEARLRCSPMKGHSHVYWYRQLPEEGLKFMVYLQKENIIDESGMPKERFSAEFPKEGPSILRIQQVVRGDSAAYFCASSGTESNQPQHFGDGTRLSIL.

The V call is TRBV5-1, the J call TRBJ1-4; maybe TRBD1 (6 bases). Germline lookup yields CDR1 SGHRS and CDR2 YFSETQ. Trimming cost V 4 bases and J 8 bases, with 21 bases left between them. The CDR3 is 16 amino acids. This CDR3 is CASSRLGGTGGEKLFF. CDR3 sequence (DNA): TGCGCCAGCAGCCGCCTGGGTGGTACGGGGGGCGAAAAACTGTTTTTT. The complete variable domain, with remaining parts taken from reference TRBV5-1 and TRBJ1-4, reads KAGVTQTPRYLIKTRGQQVTLSCSPISGHRSVSWYQQTPGQGLQFLFEYFSETQRNKGNFPGRFSGRQFSNSRSEMNVSTLELGDSALYLCASSRLGGTGGEKLFFGSGTQLSVL.

The genes are TRBV20-1 and TRBJ1-2; weak D call: TRBD1 (5 bases). Trimming pared 6 bases from V and 4 bases from J, leaving 9 bases between. This CDR3 is built from 11 residues. Germline V lookup: CDR1 DFQATT, CDR2 SNEGSKA (reference sequence). In DNA, the CDR3 is TGCAGTGCCGGGACTGCCTATGGCTACACCTTC. The encoded protein is CSAGTAYGYTF.

The chain links TRBV7-8 to TRBJ1-2, with 8 bases identical to TRBD1. This CDR3 is built from 15 residues. From germline, CDR1 is SGHVS and CDR2 FQNEAQ. Trimming took 0 bases from V and 8 from J; bases not matched to a gene: 8. CDR3 sequence (DNA): TGTGCCAGCAGCTTAGCGTGGGACAGGCCCGAGGGCTACACCTTC. This codes for CASSLAWDRPEGYTF.

The chain recombines TRBV5-1 with TRBJ1-1; the D gene is possibly TRBD1 (6 bases). Looked up from germline, CDR1 is SGHRS and CDR2 is YFSETQ. V lost 3 bases and J lost 5, with 17 bases in between. The CDR3 length is 15 residues. The CDR3 DNA sequence: TGCGCCAGCAGCTCCCGGGGGGGGCCCTTAACTGAAGCTTTCTTT. Translated: CASSSRGGPLTEAFF. Variable domain in full (rest from reference TRBV5-1 and TRBJ1-1): KAGVTQTPRYLIKTRGQQVTLSCSPISGHRSVSWYQQTPGQGLQFLFEYFSETQRNKGNFPGRFSGRQFSNSRSEMNVSTLELGDSALYLCASSSRGGPLTEAFFGQGTRLTVV.

The V call is TRBV6-1, the J call TRBJ1-5; D is undetermined. V dropped 4 bases and J dropped 7 bases, with 14 bases sitting between them. The CDR3 loop spans 14 amino acids. Germline-derived CDR1 and CDR2 are MNHNS and SASEGT. The CDR3 DNA reads TGTGCCAGCAGTGCGGTAGGTAACGGGCAGCCCCAGCATTTT. Translation gives CASSAVGNGQPQHF.

This chain connects TRBV30 to TRBJ1-5; 9 bases fit TRBD1. The germline V gene has CDR1 GTSNPN and CDR2 SVGIG (reference sequence). The CDR3 totals 14 residues. Trimming took 4 bases from V and 4 from J; bases not matched to a gene: 5. CDR3 sequence (DNA): TGTGCCTGGAACCCGGGACAGGGAAATCAGCCCCAGCATTTT. Amino acids: CAWNPGQGNQPQHF.

Here the CDR3 DNA reads TGTGCCACCTTGACCGGGAAATGGAATTCACCCCTCCACTTT. It encodes CATLTGKWNSPLHF. This chain joins TRBV28 and TRBJ1-6; D is undetermined. The length of the CDR3 is 14 residues. The germline V gene encodes CDR1 MDHEN and CDR2 SYDVKM. V dropped 10 bases and J dropped 7 bases, with 17 bases sitting between them.

J is TRBJ1-4 and V is TRBV18, with 8 bases that match TRBD1. The CDR3 has 16 residues. With 4 bases clipped from V and 0 bases from J, the junction kept 4 bases outside the gene matches. Germline V lookup: CDR1 KGHSH, CDR2 LQKENI. The CDR3, as DNA: TGTGCCAGCTCACGAAACAGGGGGACAACTAATGAAAAACTGTTTTTT. Its translation is CASSRNRGTTNEKLFF. The complete variable domain, with remaining parts taken from reference TRBV18 and TRBJ1-4, reads NAGVMQNPRHLVRRRGQEARLRCSPMKGHSHVYWYRQLPEEGLKFMVYLQKENIIDESGMPKERFSAEFPKEGPSILRIQQVVRGDSAAYFCASSRNRGTTNEKLFFGSGTQLSVL.

With regard to this clone: At the DNA level, this CDR3 is encoded by other sequences in the same sample as well. The chain joins TRBV28 to TRBJ1-1; no definite D call. Germline CDR1 and CDR2: MDHEN and SYDVKM. Trimming left V 5 bases short and J 5 bases short, with 12 bases between. The CDR3 contains 13 residues. CDR3 amino acids: CASSPSTGTEAFF. The CDR3, as DNA: TGTGCCAGCAGTCCCTCCACGGGTACTGAAGCTTTCTTT.

CDR3 residues: CASSLTSGGPLEQYF. The CDR3 region has the DNA TGTGCCAGCAGTTTAACCAGCGGGGGCCCCTTGGAGCAGTACTTC. The chain combines TRBV28 with TRBJ2-7; 8 positions agree with TRBD2. The CDR3 consists of 15 residues. Germline loops: CDR1 MDHEN, CDR2 SYDVKM. The V and J ends lost 2 bases and 7 bases, in that order; junction bases with no gene match: 10.

This clone was observed once. The same CDR3 can be traced to other DNA sequences in this sample. This rearrangement joins TRBV11-2 to TRBJ2-2; D possibly corresponds to TRBD1 (5 bases). Germline CDR1 is SGHAT and CDR2 is FQNNGV. Trimming pared 5 bases from V and 1 base from J, leaving 8 bases between. The CDR3 has 14 residues. The CDR3 DNA is TGTGCCAGCAGCCGTAGGGGGAACACCGGGGAGCTGTTTTTT. Amino acids: CASSRRGNTGELFF.

The gene calls are TRBV28 and TRBJ1-2; 7 bases map to TRBD1. Trimming took 5 bases from V and 4 from J; bases not matched to a gene: 1. This CDR3 spans 12 amino acids. From germline, CDR1 is MDHEN and CDR2 SYDVKM. The CDR3 protein is CASSTGVYGYTF. The CDR3 DNA sequence: TGTGCCAGCAGTACAGGGGTCTATGGCTACACCTTC.

CDR3 sequence: CASTLGTGGIKQYF. DNA for the CDR3: TGTGCCAGCACCCTAGGGACAGGGGGGATCAAGCAGTACTTC. J is TRBJ2-7 and V is TRBV28, with 11 bases lining up with TRBD1. V lost 7 bases and J lost 8; bases outside the gene matches: 10. From germline, CDR1 is MDHEN and CDR2 SYDVKM. CDR3 length: 14 residues.

This clone was seen just once. This chain uses TRBV28 with TRBJ2-7; a possible D gene is TRBD1 (6 bases). The ends were cut back, 0 bases at V and 2 bases at J, with 11 bases in the middle. The V gene's germline CDR1 is MDHEN and CDR2 SYDVKM. CDR3 length: 15 amino acids. The CDR3 DNA reads TGTGCCAGCAGTTTATGGGACAGTGGGCCCTACGAGCAGTACTTC. It specifies CASSLWDSGPYEQYF.

The chain couples TRBV30 to TRBJ2-2; D remains unclear. The CDR3 has 13 amino acids. The V end lost 0 bases, the J end lost 6 bases, and 8 bases lay between the germline ends. The germline CDR1 and CDR2 sequences are GTSNPN and SVGIG (reference sequence). DNA for the CDR3: TGTGCCTGGAGTGTAACCAGTGCCGGGGAGCTGTTTTTT. Its protein product is CAWSVTSAGELFF.

This clone was counted only a few times. The CDR3 spells CAWSVTGATEAFF. The CDR3 DNA reads TGTGCCTGGAGTGTAACAGGGGCCACTGAAGCTTTCTTT. V and J are TRBV30 and TRBJ1-1; 7 bases line up with TRBD1. CDR3 length: 13 amino acids. Germline V gene lookup returns CDR1 GTSNPN and CDR2 SVGIG (reference sequence). V trimming: 0 bases; J trimming: 4 bases; junction bases outside the gene matches: 2.

This sequence joins TRBV7-9 and TRBJ2-5; D call uncertain. CDR3 size: 13 residues. Germline CDR1 is SEHNR and CDR2 is FQNEAQ (reference sequence). Between the trimmed V and J ends, which lost 2 bases and 4 bases, there was a span of 8 bases. DNA of the CDR3: TGTGCCAGCAGCTTATCGGGTAGAGAGACCCAGTACTTC. This encodes CASSLSGRETQYF.